The 2 T cell receptor beta chains below all came from one sample that was sequenced in a study of T cell responses to AZD1222 COVID-19 vaccine. Profiled with immunoSEQ multiplex PCR; TCRdb holds only in-frame clones, not every one. Counted here are 100,000 or so clones, around 90% occurring once; the ten biggest clones make up about 9.1%. The material sequenced was peripheral blood, taken on day 0 of AZD1222 vaccination. These receptors were taken from an adult in good health.

This clone was recorded once. The chain links TRBV14 to TRBJ1-3, with 12 positions matching TRBD1. Germline V gene lookup returns CDR1 SGHDN and CDR2 FVKESK. The CDR3 has 16 residues. V shed 4 bases, J shed 2 bases, and the junction held 3 bases outside the gene matches. This chain's CDR3 is CASSRGDRGPGNTIYF. CDR3 nucleotides: TGTGCCAGCAGCCGCGGGGACAGGGGGCCTGGAAACACCATATATTTT. Based on the CDR3 plus reference TRBV14 and TRBJ1-3, the full variable domain is EAGVTQFPSHSVIEKGQTVTLRCDPISGHDNLYWYRRVMGKEIKFLLHFVKESKQDESGMPNNRFLAERTGGTYSTLKVQPAELEDSGVYFCASSRGDRGPGNTIYFGEGSWLTVV.

The gene calls are TRBV7-2 and TRBJ2-7; D may correspond to TRBD1 or TRBD2 (6 bases each). Germline V lookup: CDR1 SGHTA, CDR2 FQGNSA. Trimming left V 5 bases short and J 10 bases short, with 15 bases between. The CDR3 is 12 residues long. The CDR3 bases are TGTGCCAGCAGCCCGCGGGACACCCATCAGTACTTC. Translated, it gives CASSPRDTHQYF.